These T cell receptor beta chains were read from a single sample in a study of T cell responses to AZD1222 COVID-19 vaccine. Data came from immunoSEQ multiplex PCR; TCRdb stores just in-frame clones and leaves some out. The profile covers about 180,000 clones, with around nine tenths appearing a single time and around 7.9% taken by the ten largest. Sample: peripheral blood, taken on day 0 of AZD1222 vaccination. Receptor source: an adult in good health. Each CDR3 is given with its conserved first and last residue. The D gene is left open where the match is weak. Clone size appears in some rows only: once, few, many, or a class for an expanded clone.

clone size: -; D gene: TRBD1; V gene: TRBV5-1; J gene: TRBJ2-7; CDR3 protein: CASTLNRDRGRSEQYF; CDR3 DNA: TGCGCCAGCACTTTAAACCGGGACAGGGGCAGGTCGGAGCAGTACTTC
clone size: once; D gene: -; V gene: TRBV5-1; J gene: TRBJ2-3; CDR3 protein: CASSDKKGTDTQYF; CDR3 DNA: TGCGCCAGCAGCGACAAAAAGGGTACAGATACGCAGTATTTT
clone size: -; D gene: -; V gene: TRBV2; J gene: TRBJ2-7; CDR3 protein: CASSAGDYEQYF; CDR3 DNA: TGTGCCAGCAGTGCCGGGGACTACGAGCAGTACTTC
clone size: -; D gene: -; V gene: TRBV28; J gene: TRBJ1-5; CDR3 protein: CASSGPGGASNQPQHF; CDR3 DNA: TGTGCCAGCAGTGGGCCGGGGGGCGCGAGCAATCAGCCCCAGCATTTT
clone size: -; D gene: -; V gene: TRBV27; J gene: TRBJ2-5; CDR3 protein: CASSSLGGQETQYF; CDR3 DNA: TGTGCCAGCAGTTCCCTCGGGGGACAAGAGACCCAGTACTTC
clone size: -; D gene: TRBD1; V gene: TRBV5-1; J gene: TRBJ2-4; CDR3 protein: CASSLDRGAKNIQYF; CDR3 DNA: TGCGCCAGCAGCTTGGACAGGGGGGCCAAAAACATTCAGTACTTC
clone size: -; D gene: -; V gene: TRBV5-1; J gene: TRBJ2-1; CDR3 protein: CASSLASRGRANEQFF; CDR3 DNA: TGCGCCAGCAGCTTGGCTAGCAGAGGGCGGGCCAATGAGCAGTTCTTC
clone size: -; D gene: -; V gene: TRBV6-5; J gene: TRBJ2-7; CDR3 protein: CASNTPPGEPYF; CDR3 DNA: TGTGCCAGCAACACACCTCCAGGGGAACCGTACTTC
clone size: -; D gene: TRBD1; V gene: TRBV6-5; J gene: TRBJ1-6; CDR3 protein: CASSQGQGSPLHF; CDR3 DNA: TGTGCCAGCAGCCAGGGACAGGGCTCACCCCTCCACTTT
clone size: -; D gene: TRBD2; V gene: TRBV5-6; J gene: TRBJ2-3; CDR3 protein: CASSAGLARDTQYF; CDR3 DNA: TGTGCCAGCAGCGCGGGACTAGCGAGAGATACGCAGTATTTT
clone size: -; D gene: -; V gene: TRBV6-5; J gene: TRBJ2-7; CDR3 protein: CASSVAGPTYEQYF; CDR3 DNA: TGTGCCAGCAGCGTCGCGGGCCCTACCTACGAGCAGTACTTC
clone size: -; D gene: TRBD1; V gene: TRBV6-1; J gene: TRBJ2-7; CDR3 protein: CASSDAQGVSYEQYF; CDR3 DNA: TGTGCCAGCAGTGACGCCCAGGGGGTCTCCTACGAGCAGTACTTC
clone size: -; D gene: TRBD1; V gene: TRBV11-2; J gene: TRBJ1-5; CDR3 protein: CASSPAGTANQPQHF; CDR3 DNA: TGTGCCAGCAGCCCGGCCGGGACAGCCAATCAGCCCCAGCATTTT
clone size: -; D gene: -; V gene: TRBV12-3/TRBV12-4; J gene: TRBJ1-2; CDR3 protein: CASSSGYGYTF; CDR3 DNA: TGTGCCAGCAGTTCGGGATATGGCTACACCTTC
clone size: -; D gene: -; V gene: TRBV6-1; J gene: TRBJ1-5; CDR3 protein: CASSEDGGSGQPQHF; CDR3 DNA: TGTGCCAGCAGTGAAGATGGGGGGTCGGGGCAGCCCCAGCATTTT
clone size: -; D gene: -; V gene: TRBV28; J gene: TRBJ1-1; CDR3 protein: CASSLSYTEAFF; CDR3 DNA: TGTGCCAGCAGTTTATCCTACACTGAAGCTTTCTTT
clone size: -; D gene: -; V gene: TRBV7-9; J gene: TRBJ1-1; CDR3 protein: CASSARVGTEAFF; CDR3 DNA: TGTGCCAGCAGCGCCCGAGTCGGCACTGAAGCTTTCTTT
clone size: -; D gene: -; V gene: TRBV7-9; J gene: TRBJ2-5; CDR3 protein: CASSLYGGGETQYF; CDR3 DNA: TGTGCCAGCAGCTTATACGGGGGCGGAGAGACCCAGTACTTC
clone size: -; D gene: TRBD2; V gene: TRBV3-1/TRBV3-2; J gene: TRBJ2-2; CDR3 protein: CASSRTSGVANTGELFF; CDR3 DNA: TGTGCCAGCAGCCGGACTAGCGGGGTTGCGAACACCGGGGAGCTGTTTTTT
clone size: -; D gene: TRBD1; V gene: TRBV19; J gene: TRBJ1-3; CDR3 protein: CASSIGTGGNTIYF; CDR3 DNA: TGTGCCAGTAGTATTGGGACAGGGGGAAACACCATATATTTT
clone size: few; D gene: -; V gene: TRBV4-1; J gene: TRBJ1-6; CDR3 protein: CASSQDAGFNSPLHF; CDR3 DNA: TGCGCCAGCAGCCAAGATGCGGGGTTTAATTCACCCCTCCACTTT
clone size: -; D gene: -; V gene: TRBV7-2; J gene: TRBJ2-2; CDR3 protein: CASSLPRGTANTGELFF; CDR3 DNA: TGTGCCAGCAGCTTACCCCGGGGCACCGCGAACACCGGGGAGCTGTTTTTT
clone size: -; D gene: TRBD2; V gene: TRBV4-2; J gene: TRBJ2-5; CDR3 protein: CASSQGASGQETQYF; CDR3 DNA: TGTGCCAGCAGCCAAGGGGCTAGCGGCCAAGAGACCCAGTACTTC
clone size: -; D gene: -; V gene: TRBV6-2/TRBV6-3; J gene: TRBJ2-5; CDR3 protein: CASSYSSVDEETQYF; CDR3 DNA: TGTGCCAGCAGTTACTCCTCGGTGGATGAAGAGACCCAGTACTTC
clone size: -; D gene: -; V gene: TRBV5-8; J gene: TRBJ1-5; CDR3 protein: CASSPPGTASNQPQHF; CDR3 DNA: TGTGCCAGCAGCCCCCCTGGGACGGCAAGCAATCAGCCCCAGCATTTT
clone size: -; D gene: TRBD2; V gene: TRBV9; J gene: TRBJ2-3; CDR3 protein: CASSLTSLRTDTQYF; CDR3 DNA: TGTGCCAGCAGCCTGACTAGCCTCCGCACAGATACGCAGTATTTT
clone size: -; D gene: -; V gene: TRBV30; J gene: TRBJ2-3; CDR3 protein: CAGIYGTQYF; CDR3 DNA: TGTGCCGGAATATATGGTACGCAGTATTTT
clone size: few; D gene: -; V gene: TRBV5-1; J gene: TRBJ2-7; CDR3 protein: CASSIGLSSYEQYF; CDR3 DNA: TGCGCCAGCAGCATCGGACTGAGCTCCTACGAGCAGTACTTC
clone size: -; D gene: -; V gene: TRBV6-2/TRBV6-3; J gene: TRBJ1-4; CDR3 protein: CASSHGGKPKLFF; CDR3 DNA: TGTGCCAGCAGCCACGGGGGGAAACCAAAACTGTTTTTT
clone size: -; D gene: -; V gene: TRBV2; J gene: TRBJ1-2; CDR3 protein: CASSEMGRSNYGYTF; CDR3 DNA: TGTGCCAGCAGTGAAATGGGGCGCTCGAACTATGGCTACACCTTC
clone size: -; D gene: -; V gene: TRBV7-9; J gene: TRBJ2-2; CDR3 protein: CASSSPRTGELFF; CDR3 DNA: TGTGCCAGCAGCTCCCCGAGAACCGGGGAGCTGTTTTTT
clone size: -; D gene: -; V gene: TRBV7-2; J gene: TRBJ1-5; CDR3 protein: CASSPIGQPQHF; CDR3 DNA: TGTGCCAGCAGCCCAATTGGACAGCCCCAGCATTTT
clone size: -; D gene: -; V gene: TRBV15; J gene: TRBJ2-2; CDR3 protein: CATSREELTGELFF; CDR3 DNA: TGTGCCACCAGCAGAGAGGAGTTAACCGGGGAGCTGTTTTTT
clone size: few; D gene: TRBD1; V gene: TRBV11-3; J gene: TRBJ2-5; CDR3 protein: CASSHRGIGQETQYF; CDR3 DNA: TGTGCCAGCAGTCACAGGGGCATTGGGCAAGAGACCCAGTACTTC
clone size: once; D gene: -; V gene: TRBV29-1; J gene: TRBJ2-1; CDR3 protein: CSLRRSYNEQFF; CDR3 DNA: TGCAGCCTCCGGAGGTCCTACAATGAGCAGTTCTTC
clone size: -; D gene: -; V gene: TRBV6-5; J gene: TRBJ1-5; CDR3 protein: CASRAPGADQPQHF; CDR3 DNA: TGTGCCAGCAGGGCCCCAGGGGCGGATCAGCCCCAGCATTTT
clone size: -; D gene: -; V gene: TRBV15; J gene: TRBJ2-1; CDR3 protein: CATSARGDNYNEQFF; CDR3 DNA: TGTGCCACCAGCGCACGAGGGGACAACTACAATGAGCAGTTCTTC
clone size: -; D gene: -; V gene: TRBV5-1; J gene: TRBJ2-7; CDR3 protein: CASSLDWGLGEQYF; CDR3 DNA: TGCGCCAGCAGCTTGGATTGGGGTCTCGGCGAGCAGTACTTC
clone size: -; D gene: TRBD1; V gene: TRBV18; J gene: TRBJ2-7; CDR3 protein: CASSQPSRGLHEQYF; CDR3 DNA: TGTGCCAGCTCACAGCCCTCCAGGGGGCTTCACGAGCAGTACTTC
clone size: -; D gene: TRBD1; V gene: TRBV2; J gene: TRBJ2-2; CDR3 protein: CASSSDRGTNTGELFF; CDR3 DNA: TGTGCCAGCAGTTCCGACAGGGGCACGAACACCGGGGAGCTGTTTTTT
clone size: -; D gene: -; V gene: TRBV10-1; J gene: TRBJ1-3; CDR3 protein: CASMNSTSSGNTIYF; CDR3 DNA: TGCGCCAGCATGAACAGTACGAGCTCTGGAAACACCATATATTTT
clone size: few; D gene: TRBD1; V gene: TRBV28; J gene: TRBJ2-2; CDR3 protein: CATRGHGTGELFF; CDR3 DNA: TGTGCCACCAGGGGGCATGGCACCGGGGAGCTGTTTTTT
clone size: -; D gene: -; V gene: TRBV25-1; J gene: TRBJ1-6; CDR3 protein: CASSEYKGRMGNSPLHF; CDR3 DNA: TGTGCCAGCAGTGAATATAAGGGTCGAATGGGGAATTCACCCCTCCACTTT
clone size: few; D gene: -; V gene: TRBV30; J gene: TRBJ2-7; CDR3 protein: CAWGLYEQYF; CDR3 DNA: TGTGCCTGGGGACTTTACGAGCAGTACTTC
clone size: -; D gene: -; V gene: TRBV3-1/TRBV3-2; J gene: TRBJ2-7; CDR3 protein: CASSHQEGARYEQYF; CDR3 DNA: TGTGCCAGCAGCCACCAGGAGGGGGCGAGGTACGAGCAGTACTTC
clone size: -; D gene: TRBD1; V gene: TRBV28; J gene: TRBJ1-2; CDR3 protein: CASSSGDRGLVGYTF; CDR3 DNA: TGTGCCAGCAGTTCGGGGGACAGGGGGCTCGTTGGCTACACCTTC
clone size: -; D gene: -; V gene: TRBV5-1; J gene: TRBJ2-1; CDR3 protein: CASSFQNSYNEQFF; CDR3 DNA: TGCGCCAGCAGCTTCCAGAACTCCTACAATGAGCAGTTCTTC
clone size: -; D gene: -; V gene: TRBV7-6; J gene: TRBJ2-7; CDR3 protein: CASSSDPTREQYF; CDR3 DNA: TGTGCCAGCAGCTCGGACCCAACGCGGGAGCAGTACTTC
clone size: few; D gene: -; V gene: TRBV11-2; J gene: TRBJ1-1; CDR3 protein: CASSFQSNTEAFF; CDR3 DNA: TGTGCCAGCAGCTTTCAGTCGAACACTGAAGCTTTCTTT